This T cell receptor (beta chain) was recovered during a study of shared T cell receptors in the human thymus. The CDR3 is 14 residues long. The germline gives CDR1 MDHEN, CDR2 SYDVKM. Trimming shortened V by 2 bases and J by 1 base, and 5 bases separated the two germline ends. Measured with immunoSEQ multiplex PCR; TCRdb has only the in-frame clones, and not every one. This repertoire shows 500,000 to 750,000 clones, roughly 90% found once; its top ten account for 0.0095% to 0.011%. This same sample was also taken into another study, of human thymus T cells. As reported in that work: Each of the donors was a healthy Finnish infant who was undergoing open corrective cardiac surgery for congenital heart defects. Corrective cardiac surgery supplied the resected thymus tissue. Usage of V and J genes appeared biased in thymic and blood repertoires.

This rearrangement joins TRBV28 to TRBJ2-2; unclear D gene. The sequencing sample was made of thymocytes. The clonotype originates from a boy under two years old with a congenital heart defect. The CDR3 DNA is TGTGCCAGCAGTTTAAGCGAGAACACCGGGGAGCTGTTTTTT. Encoded protein: CASSLSENTGELFF.